This T cell receptor (beta chain) is drawn from a study of T cell clonotyping in hematopoietic cell transplantation. Assay: immunoSEQ multiplex PCR; the TCRdb copy retains only in-frame clones and omits some. The sample has some 35,000 clones, 95% seen once; the top ten hold around 1.6%. Concerning this clone itself: The target antigen is unknown.

Regarding the study as a whole: Recipient TCR diversity dropped after transplant; expanded clonotypes rose from day 30 to 180.

Time point meaning: recipient sample about 28 days before transplant, after cytoreduction. The source is a man aged 40-50 years with chronic myeloid leukemia. Some clones in this sample may be carry-over from other donors' samples. Source: peripheral blood mononuclear cells, taken before stem cell transplant.

In DNA form, the CDR3 reads TGTGCCAGCAGTTTCCCCGGAGGGACTAACACTGAAGCTTTCTTT. It specifies CASSFPGGTNTEAFF. This chain uses TRBV28 with TRBJ1-1; possible D gene TRBD1, 5 bases. Trimming cost V 3 bases and J 2 bases, with 13 bases left between them. Per the germline V gene, CDR1 is MDHEN and CDR2 is SYDVKM. The CDR3 runs to 15 residues.